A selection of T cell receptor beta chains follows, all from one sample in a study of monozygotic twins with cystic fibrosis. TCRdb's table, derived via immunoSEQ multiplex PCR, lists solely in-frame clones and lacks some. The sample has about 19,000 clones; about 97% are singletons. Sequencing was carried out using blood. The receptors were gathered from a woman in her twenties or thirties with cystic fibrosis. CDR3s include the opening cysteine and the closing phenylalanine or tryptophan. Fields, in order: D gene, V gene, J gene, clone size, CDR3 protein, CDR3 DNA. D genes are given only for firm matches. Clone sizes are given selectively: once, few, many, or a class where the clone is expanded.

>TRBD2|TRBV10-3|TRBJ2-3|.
CAISVQWVAGGSDTQYF
TGTGCCATCAGTGTGCAGTGGGTGGCGGGGGGTTCAGATACGCAGTATTTT
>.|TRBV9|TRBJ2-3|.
CASSAWEGDTDTQYF
TGTGCCAGCAGCGCCTGGGAGGGGGACACAGATACGCAGTATTTT
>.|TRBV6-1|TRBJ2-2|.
CASSDSDTGELFF
TGTGCCAGCAGTGACTCGGACACCGGGGAGCTGTTTTTT
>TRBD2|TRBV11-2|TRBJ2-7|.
CASSSLKTSGGLTYEQYF
TGTGCCAGCAGCTCCCTCAAGACTAGCGGGGGGCTCACCTACGAGCAGTACTTC
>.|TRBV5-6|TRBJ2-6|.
CASSLGGLGANVLTF
TGTGCCAGCAGCTTAGGTGGGTTAGGGGCCAACGTCCTGACTTTC
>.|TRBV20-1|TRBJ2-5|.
CSAIGGETQYF
TGCAGTGCTATAGGAGGGGAGACCCAGTACTTC
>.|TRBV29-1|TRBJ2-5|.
CSVERGGYGGETQYF
TGCAGCGTTGAAAGGGGGGGTTATGGAGGTGAGACCCAGTACTTC
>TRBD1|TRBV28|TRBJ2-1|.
CASSFGDRDYNEQFF
TGTGCCAGCAGTTTTGGGGACAGGGACTACAATGAGCAGTTCTTC
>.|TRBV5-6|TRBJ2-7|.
CASSLPGETYEQYF
TGTGCCAGCAGCTTGCCGGGCGAAACCTACGAGCAGTACTTC
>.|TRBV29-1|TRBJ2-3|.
CSVRDLSAPTDTQYF
TGCAGCGTTCGGGACTTATCGGCCCCCACAGATACGCAGTATTTT
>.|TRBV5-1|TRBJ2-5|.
CASSWGDGRKETQYF
TGCGCCAGCAGCTGGGGGGACGGGAGAAAAGAGACCCAGTACTTC
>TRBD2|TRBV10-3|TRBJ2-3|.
CAILAGGAVGTQYF
TGTGCCATCTTAGCGGGGGGAGCAGTTGGTACGCAGTATTTT
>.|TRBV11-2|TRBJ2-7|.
CASSIGVGRFYEQYF
TGTGCCAGCAGTATAGGGGTAGGGCGGTTTTACGAGCAGTACTTC
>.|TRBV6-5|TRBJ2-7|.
CASSYGPAYEQYF
TGTGCCAGCAGTTACGGCCCAGCCTACGAGCAGTACTTC
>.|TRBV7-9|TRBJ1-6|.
CASSSQGNSPLHF
TGTGCCAGCAGCTCTCAGGGAAATTCACCCCTCCACTTT
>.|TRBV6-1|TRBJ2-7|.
CASSRQGLTYELYF
TGTGCCAGCAGCCGACAGGGACTCACCTACGAGCTGTACTTC
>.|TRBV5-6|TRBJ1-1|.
CASSLVGEDTEAFF
TGTGCCAGCAGCTTGGTTGGGGAGGACACTGAAGCTTTCTTT
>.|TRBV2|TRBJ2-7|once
CASNGDSTYEQYF
TGTGCCAGCAATGGGGACTCAACCTACGAGCAGTACTTC
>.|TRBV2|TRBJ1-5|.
CASMQMEGNQPQHF
TGTGCCAGCATGCAGATGGAAGGCAATCAGCCCCAGCATTTT
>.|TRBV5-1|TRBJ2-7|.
CASSLDVDLGYEQYF
TGCGCCAGCAGCTTGGACGTGGATCTCGGATACGAGCAGTACTTC
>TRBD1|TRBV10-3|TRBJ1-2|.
CAISGQGDGYTF
TGTGCCATCAGTGGACAGGGGGATGGCTACACCTTC
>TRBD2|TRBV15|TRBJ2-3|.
CATSWGTRGDTQYF
TGTGCCACCAGCTGGGGGACTAGGGGAGATACGCAGTATTTT
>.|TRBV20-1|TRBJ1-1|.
CSAGGTEAFF
TGCAGTGCTGGGGGAACTGAAGCTTTCTTT
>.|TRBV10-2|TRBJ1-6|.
CASSEAMQGLGSPLHF
TGCGCCAGCAGTGAGGCAATGCAGGGGTTGGGTTCACCCCTCCACTTT
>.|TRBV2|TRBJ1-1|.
CASNRELGTEAFF
TGTGCCAGCAACAGGGAATTGGGCACTGAAGCTTTCTTT